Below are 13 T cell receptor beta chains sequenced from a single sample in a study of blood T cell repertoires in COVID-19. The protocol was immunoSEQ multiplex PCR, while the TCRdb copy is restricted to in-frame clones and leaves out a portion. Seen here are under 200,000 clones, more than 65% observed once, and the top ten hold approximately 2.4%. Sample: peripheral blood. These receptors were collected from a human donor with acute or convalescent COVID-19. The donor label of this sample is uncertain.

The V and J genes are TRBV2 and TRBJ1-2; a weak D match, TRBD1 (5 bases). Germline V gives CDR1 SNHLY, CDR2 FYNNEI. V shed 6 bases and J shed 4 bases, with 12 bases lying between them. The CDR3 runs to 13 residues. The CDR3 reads CASRLTDSYGYTF. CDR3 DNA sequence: TGTGCCAGCAGGTTGACAGACTCCTATGGCTACACCTTC.

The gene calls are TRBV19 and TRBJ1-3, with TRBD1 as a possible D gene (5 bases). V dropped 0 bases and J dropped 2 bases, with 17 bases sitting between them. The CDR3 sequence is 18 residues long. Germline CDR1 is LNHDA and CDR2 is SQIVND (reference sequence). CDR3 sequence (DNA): TGTGCCAGTAGTATAGATAAGGCCTGGGGGAGGGCTGGAAACACCATATATTTT. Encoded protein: CASSIDKAWGRAGNTIYF. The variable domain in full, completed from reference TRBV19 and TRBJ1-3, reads DGGITQSPKYLFRKEGQNVTLSCEQNLNHDAMYWYRQDPGQGLRLIYYSQIVNDFQKGDIAEGYSVSREKKESFPLTVTSAQKNPTAFYLCASSIDKAWGRAGNTIYFGEGSWLTVV.

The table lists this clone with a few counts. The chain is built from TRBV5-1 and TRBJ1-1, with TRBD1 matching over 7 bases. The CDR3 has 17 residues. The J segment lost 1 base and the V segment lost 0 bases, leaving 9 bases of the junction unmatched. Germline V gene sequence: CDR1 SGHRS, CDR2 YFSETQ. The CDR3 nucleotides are TGCGCCAGCAGCTTGGGCCGACAGGGCTTAAGGAACACTGAAGCTTTCTTT. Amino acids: CASSLGRQGLRNTEAFF.

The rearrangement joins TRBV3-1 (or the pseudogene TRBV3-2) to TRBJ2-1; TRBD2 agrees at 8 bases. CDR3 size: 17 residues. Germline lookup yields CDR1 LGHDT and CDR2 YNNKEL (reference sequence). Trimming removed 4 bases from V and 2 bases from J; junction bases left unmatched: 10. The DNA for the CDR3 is TGTGCCAGCAGCCGTAAGTTAGCGGGAAATACCTACAATGAGCAGTTCTTC. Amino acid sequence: CASSRKLAGNTYNEQFF.

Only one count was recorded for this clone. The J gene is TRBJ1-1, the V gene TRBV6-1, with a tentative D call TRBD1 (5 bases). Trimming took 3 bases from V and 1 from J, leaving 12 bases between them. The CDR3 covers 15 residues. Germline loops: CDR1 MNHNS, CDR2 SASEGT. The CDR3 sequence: CASSDAGGGNTEAFF. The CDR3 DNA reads TGTGCCAGCAGTGACGCTGGGGGGGGGAACACTGAAGCTTTCTTT.

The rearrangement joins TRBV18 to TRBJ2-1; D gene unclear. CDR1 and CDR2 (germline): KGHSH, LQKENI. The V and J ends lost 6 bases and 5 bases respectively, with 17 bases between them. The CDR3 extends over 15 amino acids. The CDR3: CASSSYFGEDNEQFF. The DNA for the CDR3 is TGTGCCAGCTCGTCATATTTTGGTGAGGACAATGAGCAGTTCTTC.

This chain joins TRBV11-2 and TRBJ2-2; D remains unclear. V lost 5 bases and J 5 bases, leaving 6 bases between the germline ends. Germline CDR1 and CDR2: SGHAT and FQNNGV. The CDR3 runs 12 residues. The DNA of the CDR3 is TGTGCCAGCAGCCTTGAGACCGGGGAGCTGTTTTTT. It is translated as CASSLETGELFF.

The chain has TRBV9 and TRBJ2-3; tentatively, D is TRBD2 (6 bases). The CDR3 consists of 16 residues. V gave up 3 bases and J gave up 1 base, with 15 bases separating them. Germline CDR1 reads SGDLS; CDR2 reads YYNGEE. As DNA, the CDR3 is TGTGCCAGCAGCGCCCGAGTGGGGGAGGGCACAGATACGCAGTATTTT. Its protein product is CASSARVGEGTDTQYF.

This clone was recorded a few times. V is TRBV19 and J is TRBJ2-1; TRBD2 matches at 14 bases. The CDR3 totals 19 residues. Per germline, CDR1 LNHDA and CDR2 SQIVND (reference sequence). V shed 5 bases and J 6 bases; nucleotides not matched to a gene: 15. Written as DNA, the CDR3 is TGTGCCAGTAGTCCCTGGACTAGCGGGGGGCCCCCCGGACGCAATGAGCAGTTCTTC. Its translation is CASSPWTSGGPPGRNEQFF. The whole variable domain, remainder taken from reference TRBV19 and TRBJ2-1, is DGGITQSPKYLFRKEGQNVTLSCEQNLNHDAMYWYRQDPGQGLRLIYYSQIVNDFQKGDIAEGYSVSREKKESFPLTVTSAQKNPTAFYLCASSPWTSGGPPGRNEQFFGPGTRLTVL.

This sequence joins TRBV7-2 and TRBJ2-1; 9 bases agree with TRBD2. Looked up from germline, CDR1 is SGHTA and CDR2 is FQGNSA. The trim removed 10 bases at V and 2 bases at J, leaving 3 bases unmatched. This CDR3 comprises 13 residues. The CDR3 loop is CATRTSAYNEQFF. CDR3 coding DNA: TGTGCCACAAGGACTAGCGCCTACAATGAGCAGTTCTTC.

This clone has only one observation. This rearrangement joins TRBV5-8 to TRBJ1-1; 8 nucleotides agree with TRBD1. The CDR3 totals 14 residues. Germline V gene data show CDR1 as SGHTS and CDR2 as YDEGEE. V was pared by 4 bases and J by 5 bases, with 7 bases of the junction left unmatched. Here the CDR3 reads CASSLRTGWTEAFF. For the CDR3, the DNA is TGTGCCAGCAGCCTAAGGACAGGGTGGACTGAAGCTTTCTTT. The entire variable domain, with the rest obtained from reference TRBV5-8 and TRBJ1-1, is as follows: EAGVTQSPTHLIKTRGQQATLRCSPISGHTSVYWYQQALGLGLQFLLWYDEGEERNRGNFPPRFSGRQFPNYSSELNVNALELEDSALYLCASSLRTGWTEAFFGQGTRLTVV.

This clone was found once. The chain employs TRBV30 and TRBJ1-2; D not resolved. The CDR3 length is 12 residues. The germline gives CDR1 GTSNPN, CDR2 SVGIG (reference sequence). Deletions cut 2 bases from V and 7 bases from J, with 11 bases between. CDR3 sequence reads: CAWSKSGSGYTF. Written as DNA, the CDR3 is TGTGCCTGGAGTAAATCAGGTTCTGGCTACACCTTC.

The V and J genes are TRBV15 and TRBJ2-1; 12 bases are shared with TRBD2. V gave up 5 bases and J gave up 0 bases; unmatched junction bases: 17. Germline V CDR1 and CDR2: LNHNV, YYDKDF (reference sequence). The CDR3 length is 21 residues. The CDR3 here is CATSGTWTSGKVSSSYNEQFF. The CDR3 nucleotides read TGTGCCACCAGCGGGACTTGGACTAGCGGGAAAGTTTCGAGCTCCTACAATGAGCAGTTCTTC. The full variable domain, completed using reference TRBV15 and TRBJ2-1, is DAMVIQNPRYQVTQFGKPVTLSCSQTLNHNVMYWYQQKSSQAPKLLFHYYDKDFNNEADTPDNFQSRRPNTSFCFLDIRSPGLGDTAMYLCATSGTWTSGKVSSSYNEQFFGPGTRLTVL.